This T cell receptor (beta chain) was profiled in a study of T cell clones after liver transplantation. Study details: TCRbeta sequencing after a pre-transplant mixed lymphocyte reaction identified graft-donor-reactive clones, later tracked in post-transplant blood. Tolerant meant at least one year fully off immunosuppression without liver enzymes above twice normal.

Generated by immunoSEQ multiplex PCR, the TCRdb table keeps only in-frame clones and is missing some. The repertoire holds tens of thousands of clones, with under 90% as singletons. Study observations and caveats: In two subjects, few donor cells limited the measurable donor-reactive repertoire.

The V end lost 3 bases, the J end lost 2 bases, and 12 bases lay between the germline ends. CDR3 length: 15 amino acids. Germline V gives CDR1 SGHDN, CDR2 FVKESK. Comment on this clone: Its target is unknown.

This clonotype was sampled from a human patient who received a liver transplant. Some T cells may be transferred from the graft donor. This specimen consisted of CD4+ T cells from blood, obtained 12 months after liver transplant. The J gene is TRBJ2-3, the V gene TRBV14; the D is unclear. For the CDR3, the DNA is TGTGCCAGCAGCCAGAAAGGAGTTCCCACAGATACGCAGTATTTT. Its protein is CASSQKGVPTDTQYF.